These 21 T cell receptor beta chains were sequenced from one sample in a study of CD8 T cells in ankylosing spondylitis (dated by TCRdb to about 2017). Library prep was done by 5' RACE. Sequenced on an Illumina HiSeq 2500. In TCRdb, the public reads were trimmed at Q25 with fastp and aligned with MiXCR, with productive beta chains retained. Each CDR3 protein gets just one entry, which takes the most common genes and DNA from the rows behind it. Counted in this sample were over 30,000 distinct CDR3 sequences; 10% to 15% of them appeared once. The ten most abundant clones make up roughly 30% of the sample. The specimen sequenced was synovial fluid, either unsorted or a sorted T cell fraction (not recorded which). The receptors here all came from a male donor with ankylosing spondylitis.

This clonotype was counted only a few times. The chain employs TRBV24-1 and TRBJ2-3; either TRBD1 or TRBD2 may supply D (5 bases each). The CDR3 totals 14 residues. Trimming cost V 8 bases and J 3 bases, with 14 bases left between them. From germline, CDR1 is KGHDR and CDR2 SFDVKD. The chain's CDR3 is CATTSGRETDTQYF. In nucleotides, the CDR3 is TGTGCCACCACAAGCGGCAGGGAGACAGATACGCAGTATTTT.

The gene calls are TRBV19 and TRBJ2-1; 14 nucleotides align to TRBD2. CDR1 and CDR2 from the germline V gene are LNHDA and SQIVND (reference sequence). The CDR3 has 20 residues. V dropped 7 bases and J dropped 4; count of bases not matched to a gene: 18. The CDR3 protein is CASNPSPPGLAGVVYNEQFF. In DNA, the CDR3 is TGTGCCAGTAACCCTTCTCCCCCGGGACTAGCGGGAGTAGTGTACAATGAGCAGTTCTTC.

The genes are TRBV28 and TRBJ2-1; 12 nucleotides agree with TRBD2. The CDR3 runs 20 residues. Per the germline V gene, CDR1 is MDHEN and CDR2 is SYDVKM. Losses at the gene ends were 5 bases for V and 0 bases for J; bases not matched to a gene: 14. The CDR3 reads CASSLRLAGALYPSYNEQFF. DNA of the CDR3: TGTGCCAGCAGTCTCCGACTAGCGGGAGCCCTTTACCCCTCCTACAATGAGCAGTTCTTC.

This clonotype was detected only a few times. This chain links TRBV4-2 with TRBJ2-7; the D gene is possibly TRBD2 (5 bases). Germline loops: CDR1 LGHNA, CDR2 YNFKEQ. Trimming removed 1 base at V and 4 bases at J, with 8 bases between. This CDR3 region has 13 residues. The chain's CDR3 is CASSQGGGYEQYF. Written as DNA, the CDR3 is TGTGCCAGCAGCCAAGGCGGAGGTTACGAGCAGTACTTC.

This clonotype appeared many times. CDR3 sequence: CASSLDWNGNTIYF. The CDR3 DNA reads TGTGCCAGCAGCCTGGACTGGAATGGAAACACCATATATTTT. The chain joins TRBV6-2 or TRBV6-3 to TRBJ1-3, with no clear D. Germline loops: CDR1 MNHEY, CDR2 SVGEGT. The CDR3 has 14 amino acids. The V end was cut by 6 bases, the J end by 3 bases, with 12 bases between.

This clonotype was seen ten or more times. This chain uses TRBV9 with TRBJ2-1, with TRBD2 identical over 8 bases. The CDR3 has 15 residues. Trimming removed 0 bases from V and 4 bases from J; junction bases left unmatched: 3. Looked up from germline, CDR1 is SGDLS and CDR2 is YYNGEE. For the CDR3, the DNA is TGTGCCAGCAGCGTAGTAAGCGGGAGATACAATGAGCAGTTCTTC. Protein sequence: CASSVVSGRYNEQFF.

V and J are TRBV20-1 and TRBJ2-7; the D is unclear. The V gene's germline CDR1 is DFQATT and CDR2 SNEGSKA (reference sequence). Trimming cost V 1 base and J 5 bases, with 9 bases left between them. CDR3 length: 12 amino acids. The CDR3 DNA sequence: TGCAGTGCTAGAGGTACAGTCCACGAGCAGTACTTC. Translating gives CSARGTVHEQYF.

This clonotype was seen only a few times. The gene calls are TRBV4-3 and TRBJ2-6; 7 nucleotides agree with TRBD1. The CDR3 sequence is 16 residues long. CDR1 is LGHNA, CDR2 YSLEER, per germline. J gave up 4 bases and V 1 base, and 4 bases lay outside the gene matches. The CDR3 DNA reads TGCGCCAGCAGCCAAGTTACAGGGGACGGGGCCAACGTCCTGACTTTC. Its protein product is CASSQVTGDGANVLTF.

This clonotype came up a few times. CDR3 region: CASSLQGGTYEQYF. As DNA, the CDR3 is TGTGCCAGCAGCTTACAGGGGGGGACCTACGAGCAGTACTTC. The chain joins TRBV28 to TRBJ2-7, with TRBD1 as a possible D gene (8 bases). CDR1 and CDR2 (germline): MDHEN, SYDVKM. V was cut by 6 bases and J by 2 bases, with 14 bases left in between. This CDR3 contains 14 residues.

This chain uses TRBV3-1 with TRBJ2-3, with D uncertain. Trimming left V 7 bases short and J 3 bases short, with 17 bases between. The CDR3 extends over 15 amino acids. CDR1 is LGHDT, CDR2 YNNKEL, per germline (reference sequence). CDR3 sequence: CASNPRSVRTDTQYF. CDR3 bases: TGTGCCAGCAATCCACGCTCGGTCAGGACAGATACGCAGTATTTT.

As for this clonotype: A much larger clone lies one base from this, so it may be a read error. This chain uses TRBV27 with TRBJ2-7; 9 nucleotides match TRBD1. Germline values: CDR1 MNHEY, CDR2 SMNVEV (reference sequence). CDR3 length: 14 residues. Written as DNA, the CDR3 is TGTGTCAGCAGTTTATGGGGGACAGGGAGCGAGCAGTACTTC. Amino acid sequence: CVSSLWGTGSEQYF.

CDR3 bases: TGTGCCAGCAGCTTCATTTGGGACAGGCACTACAATGAGCAGTTCTTC. Translated: CASSFIWDRHYNEQFF. The J gene is TRBJ2-1, the V gene TRBV7-2; 8 nucleotides line up with TRBD1. V lost 3 bases to trimming and J lost 3 bases; unmatched junction nucleotides: 7. CDR1 is SGHTA and CDR2 is FQGNSA in the germline V gene. The CDR3 sequence is 16 residues long. Full variable domain (rest looked up from reference TRBV7-2 and TRBJ2-1): GAGVSQSPSNKVTEKGKDVELRCDPISGHTALYWYRQSLGQGLEFLIYFQGNSAPDKSGLPSDRFSAERTGGSVSTLTIQRTQQEDSAVYLCASSFIWDRHYNEQFFGPGTRLTVL.

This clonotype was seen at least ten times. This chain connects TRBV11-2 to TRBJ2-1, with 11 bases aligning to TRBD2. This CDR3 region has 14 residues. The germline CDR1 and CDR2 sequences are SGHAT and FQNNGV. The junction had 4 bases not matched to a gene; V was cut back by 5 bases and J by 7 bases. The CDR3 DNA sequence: TGTGCCAGCAGCACCCGACTAGCGGGGAATGAGCAGTTCTTC. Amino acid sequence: CASSTRLAGNEQFF.

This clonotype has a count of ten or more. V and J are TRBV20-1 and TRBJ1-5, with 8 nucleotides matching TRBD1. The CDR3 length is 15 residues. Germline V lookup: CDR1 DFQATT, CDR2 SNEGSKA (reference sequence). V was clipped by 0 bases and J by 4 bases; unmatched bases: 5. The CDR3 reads CSARDLRTGNQPQHF. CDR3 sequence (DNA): TGCAGTGCTAGAGATCTTCGGACAGGGAATCAGCCCCAGCATTTT.

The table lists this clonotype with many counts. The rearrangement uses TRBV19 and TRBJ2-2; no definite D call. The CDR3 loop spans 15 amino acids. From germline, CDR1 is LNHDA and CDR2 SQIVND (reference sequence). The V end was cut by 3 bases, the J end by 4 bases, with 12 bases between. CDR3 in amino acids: CASSIGNMVTGELFF. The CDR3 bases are TGTGCCAGTAGTATCGGCAATATGGTCACCGGGGAGCTGTTTTTT.

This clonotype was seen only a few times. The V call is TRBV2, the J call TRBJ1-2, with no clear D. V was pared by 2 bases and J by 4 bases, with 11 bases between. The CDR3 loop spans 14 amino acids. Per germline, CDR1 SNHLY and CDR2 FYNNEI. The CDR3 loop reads CASSESGTSYGYTF. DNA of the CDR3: TGTGCCAGCAGTGAATCCGGCACTTCCTATGGCTACACCTTC.

The CDR3 sequence is CSVGTGDTYEQYF. For the CDR3, the DNA is TGCAGCGTTGGCACAGGCGATACCTACGAGCAGTACTTC. This rearrangement joins TRBV29-1 to TRBJ2-7; D possibly corresponds to TRBD1 (5 bases). The CDR3 is 13 amino acids. The V gene lost 4 bases and the J gene lost 2 bases, with 12 bases spanning the gap. CDR1 is SQVTM and CDR2 is ANQGSEA in the germline V gene.

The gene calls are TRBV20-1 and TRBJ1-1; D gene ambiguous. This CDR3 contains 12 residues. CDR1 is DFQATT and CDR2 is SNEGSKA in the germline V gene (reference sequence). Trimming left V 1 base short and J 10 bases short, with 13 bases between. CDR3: CSARVVAGGAFF. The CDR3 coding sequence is TGCAGTGCTAGAGTTGTGGCAGGAGGAGCTTTCTTT.

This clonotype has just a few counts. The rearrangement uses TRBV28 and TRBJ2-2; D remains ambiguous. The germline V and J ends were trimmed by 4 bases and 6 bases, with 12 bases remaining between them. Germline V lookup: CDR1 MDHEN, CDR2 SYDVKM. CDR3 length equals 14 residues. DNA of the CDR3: TGTGCCAGCAGTTACAATTTGGAGCCCGGGGAGCTGTTTTTT. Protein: CASSYNLEPGELFF.

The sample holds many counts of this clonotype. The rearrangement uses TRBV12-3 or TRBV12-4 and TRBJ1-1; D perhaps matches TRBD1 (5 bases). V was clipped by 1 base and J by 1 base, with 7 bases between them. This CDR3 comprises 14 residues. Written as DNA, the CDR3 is TGTGCCAGCAGTTTAGGCAGGGCGAACACTGAAGCTTTCTTT. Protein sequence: CASSLGRANTEAFF.

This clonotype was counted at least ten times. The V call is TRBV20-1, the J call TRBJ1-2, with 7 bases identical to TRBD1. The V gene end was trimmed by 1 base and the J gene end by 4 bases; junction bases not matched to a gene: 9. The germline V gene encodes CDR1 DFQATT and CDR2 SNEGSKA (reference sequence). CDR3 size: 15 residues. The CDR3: CSARAGLTGVYGYTF. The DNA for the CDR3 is TGCAGTGCTAGAGCCGGCTTAACAGGGGTCTATGGCTACACCTTC.